This is a list of T cell receptor beta chains from one sample in a study of technical replicates of blood from a few donors. The repertoire was sequenced with immunoSEQ multiplex PCR; TCRdb's copy has only in-frame clones and lacks some. The repertoire holds fewer than 45,000 clones, with around 97% as singletons. Specimen: T cells isolated from PBMCs. These receptors were taken from a human donor in good health. CDR3s include the opening cysteine and the closing phenylalanine or tryptophan. Each record gives: V gene, CDR3 protein.

TRBV7-7 | CASSLVQGGETQYF
TRBV11-3 | CASSPRGQGDGELFF
TRBV11-2 | CASTSEYQETQYF
TRBV28 | CALGVVSEKLFF
TRBV9 | CASSVGTNSYEQYF
TRBV7-9 | CASSLTTPQGDEQYF
TRBV13 | CASTGMVNTDTQYF
TRBV9 | CASSVGGHAFNYGYTF
TRBV19 | CASSIDLGQYYGYTF
TRBV7-9 | CASSESGGGFTDTQYF
TRBV7-3 | CASSNPGLAGARAYNEQFF
TRBV7-2 | CASSLSGTLYEQYF
TRBV30 | CAWSPRPSSYEQYF
TRBV5-4 | CASSSRDWGSAYEQYF
TRBV6-1 | CASPPGHILYEQYF
TRBV7-2 | CASSLAGVGSFPPLHF
TRBV21-1 | CASSKRGPNEKLFF
TRBV4-2 | CASSQDPHGGEDEKLFF
TRBV18 | CASSPAGGNEQYF
TRBV9 | CASSVAIKMDTEAFF
TRBV11-2 | CASSLAGVGYTF
TRBV27 | CASASGRAIEQYF
TRBV19 | CASSIDRTSGSNEQFF
TRBV6-5 | CASSYDSSSGNTIYF
TRBV5-1 | CASRPREKYNEQFF
TRBV6-5 | CASSSIGGTGAHEQYF
TRBV30 | CAWSAWTGGGYTF
TRBV5-4 | CASSSSISEAFF
TRBV6-1 | CASSPDRERQETQYF
TRBV28 | CASSPSIFEQYF
TRBV6-5 | CASSRTITGELFF
TRBV7-6 | CASSLLAGSTDTQYF
TRBV2 | CASIRDLNTEAFF